This T cell receptor (beta chain) is from a study of shared clonotypes between healthy human individuals. Germline V lookup: CDR1 MGHRA, CDR2 YSYEKL. The CDR3 length is 15 residues. Trimming pared 1 base from V and 0 bases from J, leaving 10 bases between. Naive CD8 populations comprised CD45RO-negative cells positively selected for CCR7, excluding terminally differentiated effector memory CD45RA+ cells. Note on this clone: Its antigen is not known.

The protocol was immunoSEQ multiplex PCR, while the TCRdb copy is restricted to in-frame clones and leaves out a portion. The table lists 1.5 million to 2.5 million clones, 85% to 95% of them singletons. Study-level results: Sharing across a few donors was seen in 4% to 6.5% of naive CD4 clonotypes.

The specimen was naive CD8+ T cells sorted from blood. V usage is TRBV4-1 and J usage is TRBJ2-7; D is perhaps TRBD1 (5 bases). The clonotype originates from a man younger than 35 in good health. The DNA of the CDR3 is TGCGCCAGCAGCCAAGCGACAGTTATCTCCTACGAGCAGTACTTC. As protein: CASSQATVISYEQYF.